This TCR beta chain was recovered during a study of T cells after yellow fever vaccination. The length of the CDR3 is 14 residues. Germline V gene data show CDR1 as KGHSH and CDR2 as LQKENI. The V segment lost 6 bases and the J segment 8 bases; nucleotides outside the gene matches: 8. One entry per CDR3 protein, called by TCRdb with MiXCR from the 5' RACE reads. The table has around 350,000 distinct CDR3 sequences, around 10% seen once. This sequence originates from a man aged 18 to 30 who received the YFV17D yellow fever vaccine. The chain recombines TRBV18 with TRBJ1-4, with TRBD1 matching over 8 bases. The material sequenced was PBMCs, taken on the day of the first yellow fever vaccination. CDR3 coding DNA: TGTGCCAGCTCCCGGACAGGGAGAGGCGAAAAACTGTTTTTT. Encoded protein: CASSRTGRGEKLFF.